Described below is a single T cell receptor (beta chain) sequence and its context. Source study methods: Counts of nucleated cells, estimated from reference gene primer amplification, were obtained. TCRdb keeps only in-frame clones here, not all; method: immunoSEQ multiplex PCR. V, J and clone size reflect that table, while D and trimming were determined from the DNA. The table has about 250,000 clones, roughly nine tenths seen once. This entry belongs to a study of blood T cell repertoires in COVID-19. Study overall: Samples of COVID-19 (acute and convalescent) were obtained from the United States, Italy and Spain. PBMCs, B-cell-depleted T cells, or T cells were the source of the cDNA or gDNA that made up the material.

CDR3 size: 13 residues. Germline-derived CDR1 and CDR2 are SGHAT and FQDESV (reference sequence). V shed 4 bases, J shed 5 bases, and the junction held 3 bases outside the gene matches. V and J are TRBV11-1 and TRBJ2-7; TRBD1 agrees at 9 bases. Sequencing input: peripheral blood. This TCR derives from a woman aged 60 to 75 who had recovered from COVID-19. CDR3 amino acids: CASSSTGGHEQYF. The CDR3, as DNA: TGTGCCAGCAGCTCCACAGGGGGCCACGAGCAGTACTTC.